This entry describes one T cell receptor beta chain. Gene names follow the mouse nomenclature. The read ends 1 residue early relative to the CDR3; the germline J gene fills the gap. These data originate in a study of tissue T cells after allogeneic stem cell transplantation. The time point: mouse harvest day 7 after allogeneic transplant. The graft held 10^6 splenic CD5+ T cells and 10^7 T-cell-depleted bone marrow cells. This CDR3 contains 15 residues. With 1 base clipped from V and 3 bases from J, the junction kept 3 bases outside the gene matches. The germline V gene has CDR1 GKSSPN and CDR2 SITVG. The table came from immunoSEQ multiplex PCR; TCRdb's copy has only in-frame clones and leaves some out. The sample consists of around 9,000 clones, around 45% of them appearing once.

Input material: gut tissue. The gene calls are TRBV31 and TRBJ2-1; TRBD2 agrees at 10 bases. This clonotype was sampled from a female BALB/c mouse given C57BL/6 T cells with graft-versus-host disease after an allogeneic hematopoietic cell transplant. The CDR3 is CAWSPGLGLYAEQFF. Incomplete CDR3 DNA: TGTGCCTGGAGTCCGGGACTGGGGCTCTATGCTGAGCAGTTC.